This entry is about one TCR beta chain. Its target antigen remains unknown. Base qualities are missing; no much larger clone stands one base away. From the germline V gene (reference sequence), CDR1 is LNHDA and CDR2 is SQIVND. Its CDR3 holds 13 amino acids, cysteine through phenylalanine. The kept DNA is CDR3 alone, 39 bases in frame from the first base. V gives up 3 bases and J gives up 1 base, and the segment between their germline ends measures 6 bases. The data were taken from a study of T cell responses to AZD1222 COVID-19 vaccine (dated by TCRdb to the early 2020s). As for the study more broadly: A total of more than 230 trial participants underwent TCR sequencing, of whom about 210 had received two doses of AZD1222 and about 26 had received two doses of the MenACWY control vaccine. Trial participants were enrolled by age into 18-55, 56-69 and 70-plus year subgroups, with 148, 28 and 57 TCR-sequenced participants respectively.

The meaning of the sample's time point label: about 28 days (+/-7) after the second vaccine dose. Because spike-specific TCR depth and breadth did not differ between the two schedules, AZD1222 recipients who got a second dose at roughly 4 weeks were pooled with those who got a second dose at roughly 12 weeks. Samples from vaccinated people were obtained from the UK trials COV001 and COV002, which included a single-blind randomized controlled phase 2/3 trial of AZD1222 (ChAdOx1 nCoV-19) in healthy adults. For TCRbeta chain sequencing, PBMC samples from trial participants were taken at day 0 and at day 28 after the second dose. The CDR3 regions of human TCRbeta chains were subjected to immunosequencing. In the paper's pipeline: TCRs in the repertoires were matched against a reference library of SARS-CoV-2-specific TCRs that had been generated with the MIRA antigen-specificity platform. Breadth was defined as the fraction of unique TCRs that were SARS-CoV-2-associated. Depth was defined as the fraction of total T cells that were SARS-CoV-2-associated. Using the MIRA data, each spike-specific TCR was mapped to the spike region that the TCR reacts to and placed in a CD4 or CD8 class. Log10-transformed breadth and depth values were compared by one-way ANOVA with Sidak's multiple comparisons tests. Here the immuneACCESS table is served through TCRdb, limited to in-frame sequences with V and J called. Missing clones are a known gap in these copies; in checked studies unresolved V genes cover under half, and the rest lacks a known reason. The DNA gave D and trimming, while V, J and clone size come from that table. The sample table holds some 84,000 clones, of which around 85% were seen once. More than 9% of the sample rests with the top ten.

Beyond this particular receptor, the publication reports: Most participants were white British and females outnumbered males, and the authors suggested that clonal diversity may have been underestimated. The 56-69-year group was small, and its depth increase did not reach significance, likely because of low power. Spike-specific TCR breadth and depth rose significantly after two AZD1222 doses compared with day 0 and with MenACWY recipients. Because no day 14 peak-response samples were available, the repertoires could be characterized only after the peak T cell response. Conclusions about previously exposed vaccinees are limited because only six or seven AZD1222 recipients were SARS-CoV-2 seropositive at baseline. The vaccine-associated CD4 TCRs covered the entire spike protein, and the dominant responses fell in regions 160-218 and 743-854. Reportedly, close to half of the unique spike-specific TCRs recognized epitopes lying outside the regions that are mutated in the B.1.351 and B.1.1.7 variants.

The specimen was peripheral blood, collected 28 days after the second AZD1222 dose. The TCR comes from an adult who received the AZD1222 COVID-19 vaccine. The rearranged chain carries TRBV19 and TRBJ1-1; no D segment can be confidently identified. The CDR3 sequence is CASSIRTNTEAFF. The DNA reads as follows: TGTGCCAGTAGTATCCGGACGAACACTGAAGCTTTCTTT.